Following are 17 T cell receptor beta chains from one sample sequenced in a study of blood T cells in healthy people across ages. A second 7 to 11 cycle PCR used barcoded and J-beta primers. TCRdb re-analysed the 5' RACE reads in MiXCR, keeping a single row per CDR3 protein. The sample comprises about 650,000 distinct CDR3 sequences, 32% of which are singletons, and less than 20% rests with the top ten. The sample consisted of blood. The receptors were gathered from a woman older than 75 in good health.

Turning to this clonotype: A read error may explain this, as a much larger clone is one base away. The rearrangement links TRBV10-3 to TRBJ2-3, with D tentatively TRBD1 (6 bases). CDR3 length equals 13 residues. Trimming pared 6 bases from V and 4 bases from J, leaving 11 bases between. Looked up from germline, CDR1 is ENHRY and CDR2 is SYGVKD. In nucleotides, the CDR3 is TGTGCCATCAGGGGCAGGGGCCCAGATACGCAGTATTTT. This encodes CAIRGRGPDTQYF.

This chain uses TRBV18 with TRBJ1-2; D unresolved. The germline gives CDR1 KGHSH, CDR2 LQKENI. With 2 bases removed from V and 6 bases from J, the gap between germline ends came to 25 bases. CDR3 length: 18 residues. The CDR3 loop is CASSPDNSHLSLLHGYTF. The CDR3 DNA follows: TGTGCCAGCTCACCAGACAACTCTCACCTTTCTCTCCTACATGGCTACACCTTC.

V gene TRBV7-9 combines with J gene TRBJ2-3, with 10 nucleotides matching TRBD2. V lost 3 bases to trimming and J lost 0 bases; unmatched junction nucleotides: 3. Germline V CDR1 and CDR2: SEHNR, FQNEAQ (reference sequence). This CDR3 spans 16 amino acids. The CDR3 nucleotides read TGTGCCAGCAGCTTCACTAGCGGGGCCAGCACAGATACGCAGTATTTT. Its protein product is CASSFTSGASTDTQYF.

The chain employs TRBV7-2 and TRBJ2-1; the D is unclear. The CDR3 covers 14 residues. The germline CDR1 and CDR2 sequences are SGHTA and FQGNSA. Trimming left V 2 bases short and J 6 bases short, with 11 bases between. The CDR3 DNA sequence: TGTGCCAGCAGCTTAAGGGTAGTCTCCAATGAGCAGTTCTTC. As protein: CASSLRVVSNEQFF.

This clonotype was counted many times. The rearrangement links TRBV5-1 to TRBJ2-7; the D gene could be TRBD1 or TRBD2 (5 bases each). Trimming removed 0 bases from V and 6 bases from J, with 13 bases in between. There are 14 residues in the CDR3. CDR1 is SGHRS and CDR2 is YFSETQ in the germline V gene. The CDR3 bases are TGCGCCAGCAGCTTGGACGGGGCGGCCGGCGAGCAGTACTTC. Encoded protein: CASSLDGAAGEQYF.

This clonotype occurred many times. The CDR3 here is CSARDVTSGGHEQYF. In DNA, the CDR3 is TGCAGTGCTAGAGATGTGACTAGCGGGGGCCACGAGCAGTACTTC. This chain connects TRBV20-1 to TRBJ2-7; 12 nucleotides agree with TRBD2. The CDR3 spans 15 residues. V trimming: 0 bases; J trimming: 5 bases; junction bases outside the gene matches: 5. Germline loops: CDR1 DFQATT, CDR2 SNEGSKA (reference sequence).

This clonotype has only a few counts. For the CDR3, the DNA is TGCAGTGCTACGCCACTAGCGGGGGTGGCAGAGACCCAGTACTTC. Translated, it gives CSATPLAGVAETQYF. The chain is built from TRBV20-1 and TRBJ2-5, with 11 bases fitting TRBD2. CDR1 is DFQATT, CDR2 SNEGSKA, per germline (reference sequence). CDR3 length: 15 amino acids. Trimming at V came to 4 bases and at J to 4 bases, leaving 8 bases not matched to a gene.

This clonotype was recorded at least ten times. The rearrangement joins TRBV30 to TRBJ1-2; 9 nucleotides agree with TRBD1. Per germline, CDR1 GTSNPN and CDR2 SVGIG (reference sequence). J was trimmed by 2 bases and V by 1 base; bases with no gene match: 2. The CDR3 runs to 14 residues. In DNA, the CDR3 is TGTGCCTGGAGTGGCGGACAGGGGAACTATGGCTACACCTTC. It translates to CAWSGGQGNYGYTF.

This clonotype was counted ten times or more. The chain links TRBV5-6 to TRBJ1-2; D remains ambiguous. Between the trimmed V and J ends, which lost 0 bases and 8 bases, there was a span of 8 bases. Per the germline V gene, CDR1 is SGHDT and CDR2 is YYEEEE. CDR3 size: 12 residues. CDR3 coding DNA: TGTGCCAGCAGCTTGGACGTGGGGGGCTACACCTTC. It codes for CASSLDVGGYTF.

This clonotype was seen at least ten times. The chain joins TRBV4-3 to TRBJ2-6; D remains unclear. Trimming left V 0 bases short and J 0 bases short, with 3 bases between. Germline loops: CDR1 LGHNA, CDR2 YSLEER. This CDR3 is 15 amino acids long. The CDR3 region has the DNA TGCGCCAGCAGCCAAGAAATCTCTGGGGCCAACGTCCTGACTTTC. Translated, it gives CASSQEISGANVLTF.

This clonotype was counted a few times. This sequence joins TRBV30 and TRBJ1-2; TRBD1 is a possible D gene (6 bases). The CDR3 is made up of 13 amino acids. Deletions cut 3 bases from V and 3 bases from J, with 11 bases between. Per the germline V gene, CDR1 is GTSNPN and CDR2 is SVGIG (reference sequence). The CDR3 bases are TGTGCCTGGAGCGGGGGCGCCTACTATGGCTACACCTTC. This encodes CAWSGGAYYGYTF.

This clonotype was seen more than once but under ten times. The rearrangement joins TRBV15 to TRBJ1-1, with a possible D match to TRBD1 (5 bases). This CDR3 is 14 amino acids long. V shed 0 bases and J shed 1 base, with 6 bases lying between them. The V gene's germline CDR1 is LNHNV and CDR2 YYDKDF (reference sequence). DNA for the CDR3: TGTGCCACCAGCAGAGATGGGGCGAACACTGAAGCTTTCTTT. Encoded protein: CATSRDGANTEAFF.

This clonotype has at least ten counts. The genes are TRBV6-1 and TRBJ1-5, with TRBD1 identical over 9 bases. Germline CDR1 and CDR2: MNHNS and SASEGT. After removal of 3 bases from V and 3 bases from J, the junction contained 6 bases not matched to a gene. The CDR3 contains 16 residues. The CDR3 nucleotides are TGTGCCAGCAGTGACCAGGACAGGGGACTCAATCAGCCCCAGCATTTT. Translation gives CASSDQDRGLNQPQHF.

This clonotype came up many times. V and J are TRBV2 and TRBJ1-2; D is possibly TRBD1 (6 bases). Germline V CDR1 and CDR2: SNHLY, FYNNEI. The CDR3 extends over 15 amino acids. V lost 6 bases and J lost 3, with 17 bases in between. This CDR3 is CASSIETGVDYGYTF. CDR3 DNA: TGTGCCAGCAGCATTGAGACAGGCGTTGACTATGGCTACACCTTC.

The rearrangement joins TRBV24-1 to TRBJ1-4; 9 nucleotides line up with TRBD1. Germline loops: CDR1 KGHDR, CDR2 SFDVKD. The CDR3 is made up of 17 amino acids. The V gene end was trimmed by 4 bases and the J gene end by 8 bases; junction bases not matched to a gene: 13. CDR3 in amino acids: CATSDADSRDRAEKLFF. The CDR3 DNA sequence: TGTGCCACCAGTGACGCCGACTCCCGGGACAGGGCCGAAAAACTGTTTTTT.

This clonotype has at least ten counts. The chain recombines TRBV12-3 or TRBV12-4 with TRBJ1-2; the D gene is possibly TRBD1 (5 bases). CDR3 length: 13 residues. Between the trimmed V and J ends, which lost 6 bases and 4 bases, there was a span of 12 bases. The DNA for the CDR3 is TGTGCCAGCAGCATCCAGGGTCTCTATGGCTACACCTTC. Translated: CASSIQGLYGYTF.

This clonotype was picked up many times. This chain connects TRBV28 to TRBJ2-5, with 8 nucleotides matching TRBD1. The CDR3 length is 16 residues. Germline loops: CDR1 MDHEN, CDR2 SYDVKM. Unmatched junction bases numbered 20, after V lost 4 bases and J lost 13 bases. CDR3 DNA sequence: TGTGCCAGCAGTTCATTTCTACTCCGGACAGGGATACGACCGTACTTC. Translating gives CASSSFLLRTGIRPYF.